The TCR beta chain described here comes from a study of CD8+ T cells in alopecia areata. Broader study findings: Normal skin's resident alphabeta T cells are sequenced alongside lesional scalp T cells. With patients, TCR sharing proved less clear than in mice, a difference possibly related to HLA.

Only a few counts were recorded for this clone. Antigen specificity is unknown. Gene names are the mouse ones. The sorting of pooled cutaneous lymph node cells relied on CD4, CD8alpha, NKG2D, NKG2ACE and other markers. Extraction and reverse transcription of RNA yielded cDNA as the sequencing template. Measured with immunoSEQ multiplex PCR; TCRdb has only the in-frame clones, and not every one. The sample contains about 300,000 clones, none occurring once; 0.9% to 1.5% lies in the top ten. This clonotype was sampled from a C3H/HeJ mouse with alopecia areata. For this mouse line, the MHC haplotype is H2-k. The sample was CD4+ T cells sorted from a lymph node.

The part of the CDR3 DNA that was read is TGTGCCTGGAGTCTAGTCTGGGGGGACACCGGG. Amino acids: CAWSLVWGDTG. The full CDR3 is CAWSLVWGDTGQLYF. The chain links TRBV31 to TRBJ2-2, with TRBD2 identical over 8 bases. The observed sequence ends 4 residues before the CDR3 terminus, with the missing tail filled in from the germline J gene. The germline V gene has CDR1 GKSSPN and CDR2 SITVG. This CDR3 contains 15 residues. Losses at the gene ends were 0 bases for V and 3 bases for J; bases not matched to a gene: 3.